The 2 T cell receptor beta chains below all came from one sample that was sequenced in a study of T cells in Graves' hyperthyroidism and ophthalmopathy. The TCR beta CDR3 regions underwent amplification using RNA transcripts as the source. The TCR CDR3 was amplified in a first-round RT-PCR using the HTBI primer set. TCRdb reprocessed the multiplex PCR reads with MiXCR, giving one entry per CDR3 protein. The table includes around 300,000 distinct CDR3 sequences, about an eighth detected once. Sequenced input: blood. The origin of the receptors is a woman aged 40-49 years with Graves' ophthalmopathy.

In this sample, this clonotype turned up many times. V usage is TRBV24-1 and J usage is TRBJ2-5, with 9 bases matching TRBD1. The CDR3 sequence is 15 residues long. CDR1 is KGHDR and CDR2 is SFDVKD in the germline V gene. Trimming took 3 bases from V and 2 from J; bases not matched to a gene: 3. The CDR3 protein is CATSDPGTGQETQYF. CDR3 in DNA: TGTGCCACCAGTGATCCCGGGACAGGGCAAGAGACCCAGTACTTC.

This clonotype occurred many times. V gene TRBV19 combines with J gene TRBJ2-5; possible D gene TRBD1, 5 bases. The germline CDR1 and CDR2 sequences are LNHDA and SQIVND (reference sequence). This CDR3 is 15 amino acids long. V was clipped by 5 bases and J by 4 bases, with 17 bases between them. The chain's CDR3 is CASSAAGSLGETQYF. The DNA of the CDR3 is TGTGCCAGTAGTGCGGCAGGGTCATTGGGAGAGACCCAGTACTTC. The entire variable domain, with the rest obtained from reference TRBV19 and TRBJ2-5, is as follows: DGGITQSPKYLFRKEGQNVTLSCEQNLNHDAMYWYRQDPGQGLRLIYYSQIVNDFQKGDIAEGYSVSREKKESFPLTVTSAQKNPTAFYLCASSAAGSLGETQYFGPGTRLLVL.